The rows below give T cell receptor beta chains drawn from one sample of a study of T cells after posttransplantation cyclophosphamide. Profiled with immunoSEQ multiplex PCR; TCRdb holds only in-frame clones, not every one. This sample carries approximately 13,000 clones, none of them present only once. The material sequenced was PBMCs, taken after allogeneic stem cell transplant with posttransplant cyclophosphamide. The source is a female patient in her 40s who received an allogeneic stem cell transplant from an unrelated donor, was CMV-positive, and had acute GVHD only. Some T cells may have originated in the graft donor. CDR3s include the opening cysteine and the closing phenylalanine or tryptophan. A D gene is named only where the DNA matches it firmly.

>TRBJ1-1|TRBD1|TRBV5-1
CASSLDRGVTEAFF
>TRBJ2-2|NA|TRBV4-3
CASSQGPGGTGELFF
>TRBJ2-7|NA|TRBV11-3
CASSLEQGTSYEQYF
>TRBJ2-6|TRBD2|TRBV7-3
CASSPMGLAGSSGANVLTF
>TRBJ1-2|TRBD1|TRBV7-9
CASSTVTGGGYGYTF
>TRBJ1-6|NA|TRBV9
CASSQRGGMYSPLHF
>TRBJ2-5|NA|TRBV4-2
CASSQGEAQYF
>TRBJ1-2|NA|TRBV9
CASSVDSLPNYGYTF
>TRBJ1-2|TRBD1|TRBV19
CASSSGQGPLF
>TRBJ1-6|NA|TRBV6-1
CASSPEGDSPLHF
>TRBJ1-1|TRBD1|TRBV15
CATSNRQGGSAFF
>TRBJ1-1|TRBD1|TRBV6-6
CASSPQGAGNTEAFF
>TRBJ2-1|TRBD2|TRBV7-9
CASSLYGLAGGNEQFF
>TRBJ1-1|NA|TRBV28
CASSPPRVDTEAFF
>TRBJ2-1|TRBD2|TRBV9
CASSVGAGGYNEQFF
>TRBJ1-1|NA|TRBV5-6
CVSRLLQGLNTEAFF
>TRBJ1-5|TRBD1|TRBV30
CAWSNRGDQPQHF
>TRBJ1-2|TRBD1|TRBV9
CASSESDRGVGYTF